A selection of T cell receptor beta chains follows, all from one sample in a study of blood T cell repertoires in COVID-19. Profiled with immunoSEQ multiplex PCR; TCRdb holds only in-frame clones, not every one. The table has about 260,000 clones, around 90% seen once. Sequencing was performed on peripheral blood. The receptor set was obtained from a human donor in a cohort sampled during active COVID-19. CDR3s include the opening cysteine and the closing phenylalanine or tryptophan. D genes are given only for firm matches. The listing skips clone size in some rows; elsewhere it reads once, few, many or a size class.

d_gene: TRBD1; j_gene: TRBJ2-7; abundance: NA; v_gene: TRBV27; CDR3aa: CASSLSGTGYEQYF; CDR3nt: TGTGCCAGCAGTTTATCAGGGACAGGGTACGAGCAGTACTTC
d_gene: TRBD2; j_gene: TRBJ2-7; abundance: NA; v_gene: TRBV10-3; CDR3aa: CAISESHSGRDEQYF; CDR3nt: TGTGCCATCAGTGAGTCCCACAGCGGGAGAGACGAGCAGTACTTC
d_gene: NA; j_gene: TRBJ2-7; abundance: NA; v_gene: TRBV16; CDR3aa: CASSQERSPGVGYEQYF; CDR3nt: TGTGCCAGCAGCCAAGAGAGGTCCCCGGGAGTGGGCTACGAGCAGTACTTC
d_gene: NA; j_gene: TRBJ1-1; abundance: NA; v_gene: TRBV5-1; CDR3aa: CASSFEGVSEAFF; CDR3nt: TGCGCCAGCAGCTTTGAAGGGGTCAGCGAAGCTTTCTTT
d_gene: NA; j_gene: TRBJ2-7; abundance: NA; v_gene: TRBV7-9; CDR3aa: CASSLGGVSDEQYF; CDR3nt: TGTGCCAGCAGCTTAGGGGGGGTCTCGGACGAGCAGTACTTC
d_gene: TRBD2; j_gene: TRBJ2-7; abundance: NA; v_gene: TRBV7-3; CDR3aa: CASSPLGSGSYEQYF; CDR3nt: TGTGCCAGCAGCCCCCTGGGAAGCGGGAGTTACGAGCAGTACTTC
d_gene: TRBD1; j_gene: TRBJ2-5; abundance: NA; v_gene: TRBV24-1; CDR3aa: CATSDPRTGGEETQYF; CDR3nt: TGTGCCACCAGTGACCCCCGGACAGGGGGAGAAGAGACCCAGTACTTC
d_gene: TRBD1; j_gene: TRBJ1-5; abundance: NA; v_gene: TRBV6-5; CDR3aa: CASSRTGDQPQHF; CDR3nt: TGTGCCAGCAGTCGGACAGGGGATCAGCCCCAGCATTTT
d_gene: TRBD1; j_gene: TRBJ1-1; abundance: NA; v_gene: TRBV25-1; CDR3aa: CASRRGTESIRNTEAFF; CDR3nt: TGTGCCAGCAGGAGGGGGACAGAATCTATCAGAAACACTGAAGCTTTCTTT
d_gene: NA; j_gene: TRBJ1-5; abundance: NA; v_gene: TRBV19; CDR3aa: CASSIIGDGPGNQPQHF; CDR3nt: TGTGCCAGTAGTATTATCGGCGATGGCCCGGGAAATCAGCCCCAGCATTTT
d_gene: NA; j_gene: TRBJ1-6; abundance: NA; v_gene: TRBV25-1; CDR3aa: CASSEYAGVDSPLHF; CDR3nt: TGTGCCAGCAGTGAATATGCAGGGGTTGATTCACCCCTCCACTTT
d_gene: NA; j_gene: TRBJ1-3; abundance: NA; v_gene: TRBV5-8; CDR3aa: CASSLMIRSLSGNTIYF; CDR3nt: TGTGCCAGCAGCTTGATGATCAGATCTCTTTCTGGAAACACCATATATTTT
d_gene: NA; j_gene: TRBJ2-7; abundance: NA; v_gene: TRBV12-3/TRBV12-4; CDR3aa: CASSLGRGYEQYF; CDR3nt: TGTGCCAGCAGTTTAGGCAGGGGTTACGAGCAGTACTTC
d_gene: TRBD1; j_gene: TRBJ1-2; abundance: NA; v_gene: TRBV7-9; CDR3aa: CASSLAGDRSNYGYTF; CDR3nt: TGTGCCAGCAGCTTAGCGGGGGACAGATCTAACTATGGCTACACCTTC
d_gene: NA; j_gene: TRBJ2-7; abundance: NA; v_gene: TRBV7-2; CDR3aa: CASSTPYGQYF; CDR3nt: TGTGCCAGCAGCACGCCATACGGGCAGTACTTC
d_gene: TRBD1; j_gene: TRBJ1-2; abundance: NA; v_gene: TRBV4-1; CDR3aa: CASSQERRVTGGPPNYGYTF; CDR3nt: TGCGCCAGCAGCCAAGAGCGACGCGTGACAGGGGGCCCCCCGAACTATGGCTACACCTTC
d_gene: NA; j_gene: TRBJ1-1; abundance: few; v_gene: TRBV14; CDR3aa: CASSPHSAGAAFF; CDR3nt: TGTGCCAGCAGCCCCCACAGTGCGGGTGCGGCTTTCTTT
d_gene: NA; j_gene: TRBJ1-6; abundance: NA; v_gene: TRBV19; CDR3aa: CASSPASYRDSPLHF; CDR3nt: TGTGCCAGTAGTCCCGCTTCTTACAGGGATTCACCCCTCCACTTT
d_gene: TRBD2; j_gene: TRBJ2-7; abundance: NA; v_gene: TRBV5-4; CDR3aa: CASSLWEGTHEQYF; CDR3nt: TGTGCCAGCAGCTTGTGGGAGGGGACGCACGAGCAGTACTTC
d_gene: NA; j_gene: TRBJ2-7; abundance: NA; v_gene: TRBV30; CDR3aa: CAWSVLGLSSYEQYF; CDR3nt: TGTGCCTGGAGTGTATTGGGGCTGAGCTCCTACGAGCAGTACTTC
d_gene: TRBD2; j_gene: TRBJ2-5; abundance: NA; v_gene: TRBV24-1; CDR3aa: CATSDRLAGEETQYF; CDR3nt: TGTGCCACCAGTGATAGACTAGCGGGGGAGGAGACCCAGTACTTC
d_gene: NA; j_gene: TRBJ1-4; abundance: NA; v_gene: TRBV15; CDR3aa: CATSRPSGGDEKLFF; CDR3nt: TGTGCCACCAGCAGACCTAGCGGGGGGGATGAAAAACTGTTTTTT
d_gene: TRBD2; j_gene: TRBJ2-7; abundance: NA; v_gene: TRBV27; CDR3aa: CASSRRWTSGRTPPLDEQYF; CDR3nt: TGTGCCAGCAGTAGAAGATGGACTAGCGGGAGGACTCCCCCCCTTGACGAGCAGTACTTC
d_gene: NA; j_gene: TRBJ1-3; abundance: few; v_gene: TRBV18; CDR3aa: CASSPRVNTIYF; CDR3nt: TGTGCCAGCTCACCCAGGGTTAACACCATATATTTT
d_gene: TRBD1; j_gene: TRBJ1-2; abundance: NA; v_gene: TRBV6-2/TRBV6-3; CDR3aa: CASSHPSDRSYGYTF; CDR3nt: TGTGCCAGCAGCCATCCCTCGGACAGGAGCTATGGCTACACCTTC
d_gene: NA; j_gene: TRBJ2-7; abundance: NA; v_gene: TRBV7-9; CDR3aa: CASSLSGPTYEQYF; CDR3nt: TGTGCCAGCAGCTTATCTGGGCCCACCTACGAGCAGTACTTC
d_gene: NA; j_gene: TRBJ2-7; abundance: NA; v_gene: TRBV12-5; CDR3aa: CASGREETPYEQYF; CDR3nt: TGTGCTAGTGGTAGAGAAGAAACCCCCTACGAGCAGTACTTC
d_gene: TRBD1; j_gene: TRBJ1-3; abundance: NA; v_gene: TRBV18; CDR3aa: CASSQPGQGAGNTIYF; CDR3nt: TGTGCCAGCTCACAGCCGGGACAGGGAGCTGGAAACACCATATATTTT
d_gene: TRBD1; j_gene: TRBJ2-7; abundance: NA; v_gene: TRBV7-9; CDR3aa: CASSPGQFSYEQYF; CDR3nt: TGTGCCAGCAGCCCGGGACAGTTCTCCTACGAGCAGTACTTC
d_gene: NA; j_gene: TRBJ1-2; abundance: NA; v_gene: TRBV6-2/TRBV6-3; CDR3aa: CASSYSRGGYTF; CDR3nt: TGTGCCAGCAGTTACAGCAGGGGTGGCTACACCTTC
d_gene: NA; j_gene: TRBJ1-3; abundance: NA; v_gene: TRBV28; CDR3aa: CASSLPGSTIYF; CDR3nt: TGTGCCAGCAGTCTACCTGGGAGCACCATATATTTT
d_gene: NA; j_gene: TRBJ2-7; abundance: NA; v_gene: TRBV11-3; CDR3aa: CASSLGRDSSYEQYF; CDR3nt: TGTGCCAGCAGCTTGGGTCGTGACAGCTCCTACGAGCAGTACTTC
d_gene: TRBD1; j_gene: TRBJ2-2; abundance: NA; v_gene: TRBV7-3; CDR3aa: CASSLPQGAHPGELFF; CDR3nt: TGTGCCAGCAGCCTACCACAGGGGGCGCACCCCGGGGAGCTGTTTTTT
d_gene: NA; j_gene: TRBJ1-1; abundance: NA; v_gene: TRBV19; CDR3aa: CASTAWRAQAFF; CDR3nt: TGTGCCAGTACCGCATGGAGGGCTCAAGCTTTCTTT
d_gene: TRBD2; j_gene: TRBJ2-7; abundance: NA; v_gene: TRBV28; CDR3aa: CASSFGLAEPNSYEQYF; CDR3nt: TGTGCCAGCAGTTTTGGGCTAGCGGAACCGAATTCCTACGAGCAGTACTTC
d_gene: TRBD2; j_gene: TRBJ2-1; abundance: NA; v_gene: TRBV4-3; CDR3aa: CASSQSSGSSYNEQFF; CDR3nt: TGCGCCAGCAGCCAATCTAGCGGGTCCTCCTACAATGAGCAGTTCTTC
d_gene: NA; j_gene: TRBJ1-1; abundance: NA; v_gene: TRBV6-5; CDR3aa: CASSRQRNTEAFF; CDR3nt: TGTGCCAGCAGCCGTCAGCGGAACACTGAAGCTTTCTTT
d_gene: TRBD1; j_gene: TRBJ1-2; abundance: NA; v_gene: TRBV30; CDR3aa: CAWSRGGQGYGYTF; CDR3nt: TGTGCCTGGAGCCGGGGGGGACAGGGGTATGGCTACACCTTC
d_gene: NA; j_gene: TRBJ2-1; abundance: NA; v_gene: TRBV30; CDR3aa: CAWKGGATYNEQFF; CDR3nt: TGTGCCTGGAAGGGCGGGGCCACCTACAATGAGCAGTTCTTC
d_gene: NA; j_gene: TRBJ2-5; abundance: NA; v_gene: TRBV6-6; CDR3aa: CASSYHETQYF; CDR3nt: TGTGCCAGCAGTTACCATGAGACCCAGTACTTC
d_gene: TRBD1; j_gene: TRBJ2-3; abundance: NA; v_gene: TRBV7-2; CDR3aa: CASSLSGQGLGLDTQYF; CDR3nt: TGTGCCAGCAGCTTATCCGGACAGGGGCTGGGGTTAGATACGCAGTATTTT
d_gene: NA; j_gene: TRBJ1-1; abundance: few; v_gene: TRBV25-1; CDR3aa: CASSELSATRSGFF; CDR3nt: TGTGCCAGCAGTGAACTGTCAGCCACCCGGTCGGGTTTCTTT
d_gene: TRBD1; j_gene: TRBJ2-7; abundance: NA; v_gene: TRBV24-1; CDR3aa: CATSDPGTGRDEQYF; CDR3nt: TGTGCCACCAGTGATCCCGGGACAGGGAGAGACGAGCAGTACTTC
d_gene: NA; j_gene: TRBJ1-2; abundance: NA; v_gene: TRBV19; CDR3aa: CASSILLSGQLNYGYTF; CDR3nt: TGTGCCAGTAGTATCCTATTATCTGGACAGCTGAACTATGGCTACACCTTC
d_gene: TRBD2; j_gene: TRBJ2-7; abundance: NA; v_gene: TRBV7-9; CDR3aa: CASSSIGLAGAYEQYF; CDR3nt: TGTGCCAGCAGCTCAATCGGACTAGCGGGAGCCTACGAGCAGTACTTC